These 29 T cell receptor beta chains came from one sample sequenced in a study of CD8 T cells in Susac syndrome. A quantity of about 0.45 to 1 ug RNA underwent reverse transcription using random hexamers. TCRdb fed the immunoSEQ multiplex PCR reads into MiXCR, producing one record per CDR3 protein. The sample has under 200,000 distinct CDR3 sequences, about 91% seen once. Sequencing was performed on CD4+ T cells from PBMCs. The receptors here all came from a human donor with Susac syndrome.

The chain is built from TRBV20-1 and TRBJ2-4; no clear D. The germline CDR1 and CDR2 sequences are DFQATT and SNEGSKA (reference sequence). This CDR3 spans 13 amino acids. The V gene lost 5 bases and the J gene lost 0 bases, with 8 bases spanning the gap. This chain's CDR3 is CSASDVAKNIQYF. In DNA, the CDR3 is TGCAGTGCTTCGGACGTAGCCAAAAACATTCAGTACTTC.

This chain uses TRBV12-3 or TRBV12-4 with TRBJ1-4; 7 nucleotides align to TRBD1. The CDR3 runs 14 residues. The ends lost 6 bases at V and 8 bases at J; junction bases unmatched: 9. The CDR3 DNA is TGTGCCAGCAGCAACCGACAGGGAGAAGAAAAACTGTTTTTT. Protein product: CASSNRQGEEKLFF.

The V and J genes are TRBV28 and TRBJ2-7, with TRBD2 matching 11 bases. The CDR3 sequence is 15 residues long. V gave up 7 bases and J gave up 1 base; unmatched junction bases: 6. The V gene's germline CDR1 is MDHEN and CDR2 SYDVKM. CDR3 coding DNA: TGTGCCAGCAAGACTAGCGGGGCACATTCCTACGAGCAGTACTTC. Translating it yields CASKTSGAHSYEQYF.

The chain employs TRBV7-2 and TRBJ2-4; a weak D match, TRBD2 (5 bases). CDR1 and CDR2 from the germline V gene are SGHTA and FQGNSA. V was cut by 1 base and J by 0 bases, with 13 bases left in between. This CDR3 has 17 amino acids. In DNA form, the CDR3 reads TGTGCCAGCAGCTTAGGCGGGCTAGCAATAGCCAAAAACATTCAGTACTTC. Its translation is CASSLGGLAIAKNIQYF.

This clonotype came up a few times. The J gene is TRBJ2-7, the V gene TRBV6-5; D remains unclear. With 0 bases removed from V and 7 bases from J, the gap between germline ends came to 4 bases. CDR3 length: 11 residues. CDR1 is MNHEY, CDR2 SVGAGI, per germline. The CDR3 sequence: CASSYSGEQYF. Here the CDR3 DNA reads TGTGCCAGCAGTTACTCGGGGGAGCAGTACTTC.

This clonotype was observed once. This chain links TRBV30 with TRBJ2-5; 10 bases map to TRBD1. CDR1 is GTSNPN, CDR2 SVGIG, per germline (reference sequence). Losses at the gene ends were 2 bases for V and 5 bases for J; bases not matched to a gene: 11. The CDR3 runs 16 residues. CDR3 sequence reads: CAWSRPDRGHGETQYF. The CDR3 coding sequence is TGTGCCTGGAGTCGACCCGACAGGGGGCATGGGGAGACCCAGTACTTC.

The chain joins TRBV29-1 to TRBJ1-1; D gene uncertain. CDR1 SQVTM and CDR2 ANQGSEA come from the germline V gene. The CDR3 has 14 amino acids. Trimming stripped 7 bases from V and 3 bases from J, with 18 bases between. The CDR3 sequence is CSAVEWSRDTEAFF. CDR3 nucleotide sequence: TGCAGCGCTGTAGAGTGGTCAAGGGACACTGAAGCTTTCTTT.

The genes are TRBV27 and TRBJ1-2; D is perhaps TRBD1 (6 bases). CDR3 length equals 13 residues. Germline values: CDR1 MNHEY, CDR2 SMNVEV (reference sequence). V shed 9 bases and J shed 7 bases, with 18 bases lying between them. CDR3 in DNA: TGTGCCAGTTCCCCCAGGGGCGATGGTGGCTACACCTTC. This translates into CASSPRGDGGYTF.

This rearrangement joins TRBV6-1 to TRBJ1-5; possible D gene TRBD1, 5 bases. Germline CDR1 is MNHNS and CDR2 is SASEGT. The CDR3 has 12 amino acids. Trimming shortened V by 6 bases and J by 9 bases, and 12 bases separated the two germline ends. CDR3 sequence reads: CASRTTGGPQHF. The CDR3 DNA reads as TGTGCCAGCAGGACGACGGGGGGGCCCCAGCATTTT.

CDR3 residues: CASSHPGSHSSGANVLTF. The CDR3 nucleotides read TGTGCCAGCAGCCACCCCGGGAGCCACAGCTCTGGGGCCAACGTCCTGACTTTC. V usage is TRBV11-2 and J usage is TRBJ2-6, with D possibly matching TRBD2 (6 bases). Trimming removed 5 bases at V and 0 bases at J, with 17 bases between. CDR3 length equals 18 residues. Germline assignment: CDR1 SGHAT and CDR2 FQNNGV. Drawing the rest from reference TRBV11-2 and TRBJ2-6, the complete variable domain is EAGVAQSPRYKIIEKRQSVAFWCNPISGHATLYWYQQILGQGPKLLIQFQNNGVVDDSQLPKDRFSAERLKGVDSTLKIQPAKLEDSAVYLCASSHPGSHSSGANVLTFGAGSRLTVL.

This sequence joins TRBV2 and TRBJ2-6; TRBD2 might be the D (5 bases). The germline V and J ends were trimmed by 3 bases and 0 bases, with 12 bases remaining between them. In germline, CDR1 is SNHLY, CDR2 FYNNEI. CDR3 length equals 17 residues. CDR3 coding DNA: TGTGCCAGCAGTGATATGTCGGGGTTCTCTGGGGCCAACGTCCTGACTTTC. Amino acid sequence: CASSDMSGFSGANVLTF.

The chain is built from TRBV12-3 or TRBV12-4 and TRBJ1-1; the D is unclear. The CDR3 runs to 15 residues. V was pared by 5 bases and J by 1 base, with 14 bases between. The CDR3 sequence is CASSPRHVTNTEAFF. The CDR3, as DNA: TGTGCCAGCAGTCCTAGACACGTCACGAACACTGAAGCTTTCTTT.

The rearrangement uses TRBV30 and TRBJ2-3; TRBD2 agrees at 12 bases. Per germline, CDR1 GTSNPN and CDR2 SVGIG (reference sequence). This CDR3 spans 14 amino acids. V dropped 5 bases and J dropped 7; count of bases not matched to a gene: 7. CDR3: CAWDPSGGAHTQYF. The CDR3, as DNA: TGTGCCTGGGATCCTAGCGGGGGGGCACATACGCAGTATTTT. The variable domain in full, completed from reference TRBV30 and TRBJ2-3, reads SQTIHQWPATLVQPVGSPLSLECTVEGTSNPNLYWYRQAAGRGLQLLFYSVGIGQISSEVPQNLSASRPQDRQFILSSKKLLLSDSGFYLCAWDPSGGAHTQYFGPGTRLTVL.

The chain joins TRBV11-3 to TRBJ1-1; D is unresolved. CDR1 is SGHNT and CDR2 is YENEEA in the germline V gene. V lost 0 bases and J lost 1, with 3 bases in between. The CDR3 has 13 amino acids. This chain's CDR3 is CASSLEENTEAFF. Written as DNA, the CDR3 is TGTGCCAGCAGCTTAGAGGAGAACACTGAAGCTTTCTTT.

V is TRBV6-5 and J is TRBJ2-3; 9 bases map to TRBD2. Germline values: CDR1 MNHEY, CDR2 SVGAGI. Trimming at V came to 4 bases and at J to 2 bases, leaving 13 bases not matched to a gene. This CDR3 has 18 residues. CDR3 nucleotide sequence: TGTGCCAGCAGTTCCCGCACTAGACTAGCGGAAACCACAGATACGCAGTATTTT. Translation: CASSSRTRLAETTDTQYF.

This chain uses TRBV20-1 with TRBJ2-1; 14 nucleotides align to TRBD2. The CDR3 is 16 amino acids. Trimming removed 2 bases from V and 9 bases from J; junction bases left unmatched: 9. Germline CDR1 is DFQATT and CDR2 is SNEGSKA (reference sequence). The CDR3 DNA follows: TGCAGTGCTAGACCGACCGGGACTAGCGGGAGCGGTGAGCAGTTCTTC. Amino acid sequence: CSARPTGTSGSGEQFF.

V gene TRBV20-1 combines with J gene TRBJ1-2, with 7 bases lining up with TRBD1. Germline V gives CDR1 DFQATT, CDR2 SNEGSKA (reference sequence). J lost 2 bases, V lost 2 bases, and 11 bases had no gene match. The CDR3 totals 16 residues. CDR3 DNA: TGCAGTGCTAGACCTCTACAGGGGCTGGGAAACTATGGCTACACCTTC. Amino acid sequence: CSARPLQGLGNYGYTF.

CDR3 DNA sequence: TGTGCCAGCAGCTTCTGGACTAGCGGGGGCACAGATACGCAGTATTTT. Its protein is CASSFWTSGGTDTQYF. The V and J genes are TRBV5-4 and TRBJ2-3, with 12 bases lining up with TRBD2. Losses at the gene ends were 2 bases for V and 1 base for J; bases not matched to a gene: 2. The V gene's germline CDR1 is SGHNT and CDR2 YYREEE (reference sequence). This CDR3 has 16 residues. The whole variable domain, filled in from reference TRBV5-4 and TRBJ2-3, reads ETGVTQSPTHLIKTRGQQVTLRCSSQSGHNTVSWYQQALGQGPQFIFQYYREEENGRGNFPPRFSGLQFPNYSSELNVNALELDDSALYLCASSFWTSGGTDTQYFGPGTRLTVL.

The J gene is TRBJ1-3, the V gene TRBV4-1, with D maybe TRBD1 (6 bases). The CDR3 runs 16 residues. Trimming stripped 0 bases from V and 6 bases from J, with 15 bases between. Germline V lookup: CDR1 MGHRA, CDR2 YSYEKL. The CDR3 region is CASSQDLRGAQNTIYF. The CDR3 region has the DNA TGCGCCAGCAGCCAAGATCTTCGGGGGGCGCAAAACACCATATATTTT.

The V and J genes are TRBV18 and TRBJ2-7; D not resolved. Germline CDR1 and CDR2: KGHSH and LQKENI. Deletions cut 2 bases from V and 2 bases from J, with 13 bases between. The CDR3 spans 15 residues. CDR3 region: CASSPVGGAPYEQYF. CDR3 nucleotide sequence: TGTGCCAGCTCACCAGTAGGCGGAGCCCCCTACGAGCAGTACTTC.

This clonotype has only one observation. This sequence joins TRBV28 and TRBJ2-6, with 7 bases aligning to TRBD2. Germline values: CDR1 MDHEN, CDR2 SYDVKM. After removal of 3 bases from V and 2 bases from J, the junction contained 4 bases not matched to a gene. The CDR3 is made up of 16 amino acids. The CDR3 loop is CASSFLGGTGANVLTF. For the CDR3, the DNA is TGTGCCAGCAGTTTTCTGGGGGGGACTGGGGCCAACGTCCTGACTTTC.

J is TRBJ2-7 and V is TRBV11-2; 13 bases fit TRBD2. The V and J ends lost 7 bases and 6 bases, in that order; junction bases with no gene match: 9. Germline CDR1 reads SGHAT; CDR2 reads FQNNGV. The CDR3 totals 15 residues. DNA of the CDR3: TGTGCCAGCATCATCTTGACTAGCGGGAGGACCGAGCAGTACTTC. This sequence encodes CASIILTSGRTEQYF.

The chain is built from TRBV3-1 and TRBJ2-1; D remains unclear. Germline assignment: CDR1 LGHDT and CDR2 YNNKEL (reference sequence). V lost 3 bases to trimming and J lost 6 bases, with 6 bases between them. This CDR3 is 12 amino acids long. The CDR3 spells CASSQSANEQFF. CDR3 coding DNA: TGTGCCAGCAGCCAGAGCGCCAATGAGCAGTTCTTC.

The chain joins TRBV12-5 to TRBJ1-5; 9 nucleotides align to TRBD1. The germline gives CDR1 LGHNT, CDR2 FRNRAP. CDR3 length equals 15 residues. V lost 6 bases and J lost 2; bases outside the gene matches: 5. CDR3 amino acids: CASGFRTGGNQPQHF. The CDR3 bases are TGTGCTAGTGGATTTCGGACAGGGGGCAATCAGCCCCAGCATTTT. Full variable domain (remainder filled in from reference TRBV12-5 and TRBJ1-5): DARVTQTPRHKVTEMGQEVTMRCQPILGHNTVFWYRQTMMQGLELLAYFRNRAPLDDSGMPKDRFSAEMPDATLATLKIQPSEPRDSAVYFCASGFRTGGNQPQHFGDGTRLSIL.

This clonotype was observed once. V gene TRBV2 combines with J gene TRBJ1-2; D is uncertain. Trimming took off 3 bases at V and 2 bases at J, with 7 bases between the two ends. The germline V gene has CDR1 SNHLY and CDR2 FYNNEI. The CDR3 is 13 residues long. CDR3 sequence reads: CASSEGRNYGYTF. In DNA, the CDR3 is TGTGCCAGCAGTGAGGGCAGGAACTATGGCTACACCTTC.

This clonotype was seen more than once but under ten times. The CDR3 is CASSQAGNTIYF. CDR3 bases: TGTGCCAGCAGCCAAGCCGGAAACACCATATATTTT. The chain is built from TRBV14 and TRBJ1-3; D remains unclear. The CDR3 totals 12 residues. Deletions cut 1 base from V and 4 bases from J, with 2 bases between. Germline loops: CDR1 SGHDN, CDR2 FVKESK.

A single count supports this clonotype. The gene calls are TRBV3-1 and TRBJ2-7, with D maybe TRBD1 (6 bases). Germline values: CDR1 LGHDT, CDR2 YNNKEL (reference sequence). CDR3 length equals 16 residues. Trimming pared 3 bases from V and 3 bases from J, leaving 18 bases between. The CDR3, as DNA: TGTGCCAGCAGCCAGGACCTGACAGGCTTCCACTACGAGCAGTACTTC. The encoded protein is CASSQDLTGFHYEQYF.

This clonotype was recorded once. The chain carries TRBV24-1 and TRBJ2-3, with D perhaps being TRBD1 or TRBD2 (6 bases each). Trimming removed 6 bases at V and 1 base at J, with 16 bases between. Germline V gene sequence: CDR1 KGHDR, CDR2 SFDVKD. The CDR3 contains 16 residues. CDR3 DNA sequence: TGTGCCACCAGTAATGAGGGGGGACTGGGCACAGATACGCAGTATTTT. This gives the protein CATSNEGGLGTDTQYF.

This chain uses TRBV20-1 with TRBJ1-5; 11 bases are a match to TRBD1. Germline CDR1 DFQATT, CDR2 SNEGSKA (reference sequence). The V gene end was trimmed by 2 bases and the J gene end by 7 bases; junction bases not matched to a gene: 10. CDR3 length: 16 residues. The CDR3 coding sequence is TGCAGTGCTAGATTAGCAGGGACAGGGGGGGAACAGCCCCAGCATTTT. This gives the protein CSARLAGTGGEQPQHF.